This T cell receptor beta chain was captured by sequencing in a study of blood T cells in healthy people across ages. Remarks on this clonotype: This may be a read error, as it is one base from a much larger clone. The conserved phenylalanine or tryptophan normally closing the CDR3 is absent here, so this likely arose from a read error.

The CDR3 spans 14 residues. V lost 5 bases and J 3 bases, leaving 14 bases between the germline ends. Germline V lookup: CDR1 KGHSH, CDR2 LQKENI. For the second PCR, which ran for about 6 to 12 cycles, a sample-barcoded 5' primer and a J-beta primer mix were used. TCRdb re-derived calls from the 5' RACE reads in MiXCR, one entry per CDR3 protein. The sample has about 930,000 distinct CDR3 sequences; roughly 29% are singletons. These data were also reused for a study on T cells of mothers and their children. This second study says: Within related and unrelated pairs, thymic selection shapes TCR recombination output in a similar way.

The V call is TRBV18, the J call TRBJ2-7; D gene uncertain. This receptor was identified in a woman between 40 and 50 years old in good health. What was sequenced was blood. CDR3 amino acids: CASSIPRTYYEQYL. The CDR3 coding sequence is TGTGCCAGCTCAATTCCCCGGACCTACTACGAGCAGTACCTC.